These 23 T cell receptor beta chains came from one sample sequenced in a study of T cell clonotyping in hematopoietic cell transplantation. This table comes from immunoSEQ multiplex PCR, and its TCRdb copy is limited to in-frame clones, with some not included. This table has some 16,000 clones, around 93% appearing once. Time point in this sample: recipient sample about 28 days before transplant, after cytoreduction. The input for sequencing was peripheral blood mononuclear cells, taken before stem cell transplant. Receptors originate from a man aged 18 to 30 with biphenotypic leukemia. Some clones in this sample may be carry-over from other donors' samples.

The chain employs TRBV6-5 and TRBJ1-5, with 10 bases matching TRBD1. This CDR3 is built from 14 residues. Germline CDR1 and CDR2: MNHEY and SVGAGI. V was clipped by 6 bases and J by 7 bases; unmatched bases: 6. CDR3: CASRPDRGLQPQHF. CDR3 nucleotide sequence: TGTGCCAGCAGACCCGACAGGGGGCTCCAGCCCCAGCATTTT.

This clone appeared a single time. The rearrangement links TRBV27 to TRBJ1-6; TRBD1 is a possible D gene (5 bases). Trimming shortened V by 2 bases and J by 9 bases, and 14 bases separated the two germline ends. The CDR3 totals 15 residues. CDR1 is MNHEY and CDR2 is SMNVEV in the germline V gene (reference sequence). In DNA form, the CDR3 reads TGTGCCAGCAGTTTAATGGGGGGTCGGGTTTCACCCCTCCACTTT. Amino acids: CASSLMGGRVSPLHF.

This rearrangement joins TRBV14 to TRBJ1-3; D unresolved. Germline lookup yields CDR1 SGHDN and CDR2 FVKESK. The CDR3 has 16 amino acids. The germline V and J ends were trimmed by 0 bases and 0 bases, with 9 bases remaining between them. CDR3 protein: CASSQDGRGSGNTIYF. The CDR3 DNA reads as TGTGCCAGCAGCCAAGATGGACGGGGCTCTGGAAACACCATATATTTT.

The rearrangement uses TRBV6-1 and TRBJ1-2; no reliable D call. Trimming took 2 bases from V and 7 from J, leaving 17 bases between them. The germline CDR1 and CDR2 sequences are MNHNS and SASEGT. The CDR3 spans 15 residues. DNA of the CDR3: TGTGCCAGCAGTGAAAACGAGGTGGGGAAAGGTGGCTACACCTTC. Translated, it gives CASSENEVGKGGYTF.

V is TRBV7-2 and J is TRBJ1-5; TRBD1 might be the D (5 bases). V lost 5 bases, J lost 0 bases, and 14 bases lay in between. This CDR3 is 16 amino acids long. Germline assignment: CDR1 SGHTA and CDR2 FQGNSA. CDR3 protein: CASSNERGYSNQPQHF. CDR3 bases: TGTGCCAGCAGCAACGAACGGGGGTATAGCAATCAGCCCCAGCATTTT.

The J gene is TRBJ2-5, the V gene TRBV27, with 9 positions matching TRBD2. The CDR3 length is 14 residues. V was clipped by 8 bases and J by 0 bases; unmatched bases: 4. Germline CDR1 reads MNHEY; CDR2 reads SMNVEV (reference sequence). CDR3 in DNA: TGTGCCAGCGGGTTAGCGGGGGACCAAGAGACCCAGTACTTC. Translating gives CASGLAGDQETQYF.

This chain uses TRBV6-5 with TRBJ2-7; a weak D match, TRBD2 (7 bases). The CDR3 spans 14 residues. Germline V CDR1 and CDR2: MNHEY, SVGAGI. V lost 0 bases and J 7 bases, leaving 13 bases between the germline ends. The CDR3 loop reads CASSYSGGGGEQYF. As DNA, the CDR3 is TGTGCCAGCAGTTACTCAGGGGGGGGCGGAGAGCAGTACTTC.

The V gene is TRBV5-6, the J gene TRBJ1-1, with D hard to call. Germline V lookup: CDR1 SGHDT, CDR2 YYEEEE. Trimming shortened V by 2 bases and J by 1 base, and 9 bases separated the two germline ends. The length of the CDR3 is 14 residues. The CDR3, as DNA: TGTGCCAGCAGCTTTGGACGGTCGAACACTGAAGCTTTCTTT. Translating gives CASSFGRSNTEAFF. The whole variable domain, filled in from reference TRBV5-6 and TRBJ1-1, reads DAGVTQSPTHLIKTRGQQVTLRCSPKSGHDTVSWYQQALGQGPQFIFQYYEEEERQRGNFPDRFSGHQFPNYSSELNVNALLLGDSALYLCASSFGRSNTEAFFGQGTRLTVV.

The chain has TRBV6-5 and TRBJ2-2, with D unresolved. The germline CDR1 and CDR2 sequences are MNHEY and SVGAGI. The CDR3 loop spans 13 amino acids. With 5 bases removed from V and 1 base from J, the gap between germline ends came to 5 bases. The CDR3 here is CASSRVNTGELFF. In DNA form, the CDR3 reads TGTGCCAGCAGTCGGGTGAACACCGGGGAGCTGTTTTTT.

Comment on this clone: The junction does not match germline at one end; this may be a read error. V usage is TRBV29-1 and J usage is TRBJ1-2; 7 positions agree with TRBD1. Germline V gives CDR1 SQVTM, CDR2 ANQGSEA. This CDR3 has 13 amino acids. The CDR3 DNA is TGCAGTGTTGCAACCGGGACAGACTATGGCTACACCTTC. It yields the protein CSVATGTDYGYTF.

Comments on this clone: This sample includes further DNA sequences coding for the same CDR3. The chain couples TRBV7-3 to TRBJ2-5; 11 bases agree with TRBD2. There are 15 residues in the CDR3. V lost 1 base and J lost 6; bases outside the gene matches: 4. From germline, CDR1 is SGHTA and CDR2 FQGTGA. This chain's CDR3 is CASSLNSGGAQTQYF. For the CDR3, the DNA is TGTGCCAGCAGCTTAAATAGCGGGGGGGCCCAGACCCAGTACTTC.

This clone was seen just once. J is TRBJ1-1 and V is TRBV5-1, with TRBD1 matching 9 bases. This CDR3 is built from 14 residues. V trimming: 3 bases; J trimming: 1 base; junction bases outside the gene matches: 1. Germline CDR1 reads SGHRS; CDR2 reads YFSETQ. DNA for the CDR3: TGCGCCAGCAGCTGGGACAGGGAGAACACTGAAGCTTTCTTT. Translating it yields CASSWDRENTEAFF.

V usage is TRBV6-5 and J usage is TRBJ2-1; D might be TRBD1 or TRBD2, each matching 5 bases. With 2 bases removed from V and 6 bases from J, the gap between germline ends came to 11 bases. The CDR3 is made up of 14 amino acids. Germline CDR1 is MNHEY and CDR2 is SVGAGI. CDR3 residues: CASSYRDGPNEQFF. The CDR3 nucleotides read TGTGCCAGCAGTTACAGGGACGGACCCAATGAGCAGTTCTTC.

This chain connects TRBV6-5 to TRBJ1-1; the D is unclear. The CDR3 is made up of 13 amino acids. The ends were cut back, 7 bases at V and 0 bases at J, with 9 bases in the middle. Germline V gene data show CDR1 as MNHEY and CDR2 as SVGAGI. CDR3 amino acids: CASKADMNTEAFF. The CDR3, as DNA: TGTGCCAGCAAGGCAGATATGAACACTGAAGCTTTCTTT.

V and J are TRBV19 and TRBJ2-7; 9 positions match TRBD1. This CDR3 region has 15 residues. Trimming at V came to 6 bases and at J to 8 bases, leaving 14 bases not matched to a gene. Germline V gives CDR1 LNHDA, CDR2 SQIVND (reference sequence). The CDR3 DNA is TGTGCCAGTAGCCCAGAACAGGGGGCGAATCCAAAGCAGTACTTC. As protein: CASSPEQGANPKQYF.

The CDR3 DNA reads as TGCGCCAGCAGCTTAACTAGCGGGGGGCCTAGCTCCTACGAGCAGTACTTC. Residues: CASSLTSGGPSSYEQYF. This chain joins TRBV5-1 and TRBJ2-7, with TRBD2 matching 12 bases. V dropped 2 bases and J dropped 0; count of bases not matched to a gene: 6. The V gene's germline CDR1 is SGHRS and CDR2 YFSETQ. This CDR3 spans 17 amino acids.

This clone appeared once. The chain carries TRBV7-2 and TRBJ2-7; D may be TRBD2 (6 bases). V was trimmed by 1 base and J by 0 bases, leaving 13 bases between them. The CDR3 length is 16 residues. In germline, CDR1 is SGHTA, CDR2 FQGNSA. CDR3 sequence: CASSLGRAGFSYEQYF. The CDR3 DNA is TGTGCCAGCAGCTTAGGGAGGGCAGGCTTCTCCTACGAGCAGTACTTC.

This chain joins TRBV19 and TRBJ1-1; TRBD1 agrees at 7 bases. Unmatched junction bases numbered 4, after V lost 3 bases and J lost 6 bases. CDR1 LNHDA and CDR2 SQIVND come from the germline V gene (reference sequence). The CDR3 length is 13 residues. The CDR3 nucleotides are TGTGCCAGTAGTATCCGGGACAGACCTGAAGCTTTCTTT. Protein sequence: CASSIRDRPEAFF.

This clone was picked up a small number of times. The chain is built from TRBV5-6 and TRBJ2-7, with D tentatively TRBD1 (5 bases). The V end lost 2 bases, the J end lost 3 bases, and 12 bases lay between the germline ends. The CDR3 spans 14 residues. Germline V gene lookup returns CDR1 SGHDT and CDR2 YYEEEE. CDR3 sequence reads: CASSFGRANYEQYF. The CDR3 coding sequence is TGTGCCAGCAGCTTTGGCAGGGCGAACTACGAGCAGTACTTC. Variable domain in full (rest from reference TRBV5-6 and TRBJ2-7): DAGVTQSPTHLIKTRGQQVTLRCSPKSGHDTVSWYQQALGQGPQFIFQYYEEEERQRGNFPDRFSGHQFPNYSSELNVNALLLGDSALYLCASSFGRANYEQYFGPGTRLTVT.

J is TRBJ1-2 and V is TRBV6-5, with D unclear. The CDR3 spans 12 residues. The germline gives CDR1 MNHEY, CDR2 SVGAGI. V shed 2 bases and J shed 6 bases, with 7 bases lying between them. The CDR3 sequence: CASSYGSDGYTF. The DNA for the CDR3 is TGTGCCAGCAGTTACGGGAGCGATGGCTACACCTTC.

This chain joins TRBV25-1 and TRBJ1-6, with D possibly being TRBD1 (6 bases). Germline values: CDR1 MGHDK, CDR2 SYGVNS. The CDR3 length is 12 residues. V was shortened by 8 bases and J by 9 bases, with 11 bases between the two germline ends. The CDR3 DNA reads as TGTGCCAGCGGGGGGACATTTTCACCCCTCCACTTT. Its translation: CASGGTFSPLHF.

This clone was seen only a few times. V is TRBV28 and J is TRBJ2-5; D possibly uses TRBD1 or TRBD2 (5 bases each). Trimming stripped 6 bases from V and 5 bases from J, with 19 bases between. CDR3 length: 15 amino acids. CDR1 is MDHEN and CDR2 is SYDVKM in the germline V gene. For the CDR3, the DNA is TGTGCCAGCAGAATGGGACGGCTCCCCGCGGAGACCCAGTACTTC. Its translation is CASRMGRLPAETQYF.

The chain recombines TRBV30 with TRBJ1-6; no clear D. Germline lookup yields CDR1 GTSNPN and CDR2 SVGIG (reference sequence). The CDR3 has 15 residues. V lost 2 bases and J lost 10, with 18 bases in between. The CDR3 DNA is TGTGCCTGGAGTCCGCCACCGATAAGCGGCTCACCCCTCCACTTT. Protein product: CAWSPPPISGSPLHF. Drawing the rest from reference TRBV30 and TRBJ1-6, the complete variable domain is SQTIHQWPATLVQPVGSPLSLECTVEGTSNPNLYWYRQAAGRGLQLLFYSVGIGQISSEVPQNLSASRPQDRQFILSSKKLLLSDSGFYLCAWSPPPISGSPLHFGNGTRLTVT.